A single sample is the source of the 32 T cell receptor beta chains below, sequenced in a study of beta chain features in type 1 diabetes. Broader study findings: All four CD4+ subsets from Type 1 diabetes patients carried moderately but significantly shorter TCRB CDR3s.

Expressed TCRB transcripts got sequenced, as all isolated RNA was reverse transcribed. Method: immunoSEQ multiplex PCR; TCRdb's copy keeps in-frame clones and lacks some. Of 400,000 or so clones in the sample, roughly 9.8% are singletons; the top ten hold less than 0.65%. These receptors have no identified antigens. Input material: central memory CD4+ T cells from blood. All receptors come from a young man with type 1 diabetes.

The V and J genes are TRBV7-2 and TRBJ2-1; 9 bases are a match to TRBD2. The CDR3 sequence is 16 residues long. Germline lookup yields CDR1 SGHTA and CDR2 FQGNSA. Germline trimming cut 5 bases from V and 4 bases from J; bases unmatched to any gene: 9. CDR3: CASSMRLAGIYNEQFF. For the CDR3, the DNA is TGTGCCAGCAGCATGAGGCTAGCGGGAATATACAATGAGCAGTTCTTC. Using reference TRBV7-2 and TRBJ2-1 for the parts outside the CDR3, the full variable domain is GAGVSQSPSNKVTEKGKDVELRCDPISGHTALYWYRQSLGQGLEFLIYFQGNSAPDKSGLPSDRFSAERTGGSVSTLTIQRTQQEDSAVYLCASSMRLAGIYNEQFFGPGTRLTVL.

This clone has a handful of counts. The chain has TRBV7-2 and TRBJ1-3; D unclear. Germline lookup yields CDR1 SGHTA and CDR2 FQGNSA. This CDR3 has 12 amino acids. V was pared by 2 bases and J by 3 bases, with 2 bases between. The CDR3 DNA reads TGTGCCAGCAGCTTATTTGGAAACACCATATATTTT. Translation: CASSLFGNTIYF.

The gene calls are TRBV4-1 and TRBJ2-4; 8 bases map to TRBD1. The CDR3 totals 15 residues. V was pared by 1 base and J by 9 bases, with 8 bases of the junction left unmatched. Germline CDR1 reads MGHRA; CDR2 reads YSYEKL. The CDR3, as DNA: TGCGCCAGCAGCCAAGGGGCAGGGGGCGGTGGCATTCAGTACTTC. This translates into CASSQGAGGGGIQYF.

The V call is TRBV11-2, the J call TRBJ2-2, with 8 bases matching TRBD2. Trimming took 2 bases from V and 2 from J; bases not matched to a gene: 13. The CDR3 length is 19 residues. Germline values: CDR1 SGHAT, CDR2 FQNNGV. CDR3 nucleotide sequence: TGTGCCAGCAGCTTACGCGTGATATTAGCGGGGACAAACACCGGGGAGCTGTTTTTT. Translated: CASSLRVILAGTNTGELFF.

This rearrangement joins TRBV30 to TRBJ2-6, with D perhaps TRBD1 (5 bases). Germline V lookup: CDR1 GTSNPN, CDR2 SVGIG (reference sequence). V lost 2 bases and J 3 bases, leaving 8 bases between the germline ends. CDR3 length: 14 residues. The CDR3 sequence: CAWSTQGGANVLTF. For the CDR3, the DNA is TGTGCCTGGAGTACCCAGGGTGGGGCCAACGTCCTGACTTTC.

This chain links TRBV5-6 with TRBJ2-3, with D tentatively TRBD2 (5 bases). Trimming took 0 bases from V and 5 from J, leaving 7 bases between them. CDR3 length: 13 amino acids. From germline, CDR1 is SGHDT and CDR2 YYEEEE. DNA of the CDR3: TGTGCCAGCAGCTTGGCGGGAAAAGATACGCAGTATTTT. This codes for CASSLAGKDTQYF.

This clone was counted a few times. This chain connects TRBV2 to TRBJ1-1; no clear D. Trimming removed 4 bases from V and 5 bases from J, with 5 bases in between. This CDR3 has 11 residues. Germline CDR1 is SNHLY and CDR2 is FYNNEI. CDR3 protein: CASSVLTEAFF. The CDR3 bases are TGTGCCAGCAGTGTTTTAACTGAAGCTTTCTTT.

The chain combines TRBV9 with TRBJ1-2, with D tentatively TRBD1 (5 bases). The CDR3 length is 14 residues. V lost 0 bases and J 7 bases, leaving 13 bases between the germline ends. Germline CDR1 and CDR2: SGDLS and YYNGEE. CDR3 sequence reads: CASSVVGGSSGYTF. The CDR3, as DNA: TGTGCCAGCAGCGTAGTCGGGGGGTCAAGTGGCTACACCTTC. The whole variable domain, filled in from reference TRBV9 and TRBJ1-2, reads DSGVTQTPKHLITATGQRVTLRCSPRSGDLSVYWYQQSLDQGLQFLIQYYNGEERAKGNILERFSAQQFPDLHSELNLSSLELGDSALYFCASSVVGGSSGYTFGSGTRLTVV.

V and J are TRBV6-1 and TRBJ2-3; D is possibly TRBD2 (7 bases). This CDR3 region has 15 residues. Germline values: CDR1 MNHNS, CDR2 SASEGT. The V end was cut by 6 bases, the J end by 1 base, with 14 bases between. The CDR3: CASSVLGGGTDTQYF. The CDR3 region has the DNA TGTGCCAGCAGCGTCCTAGGGGGGGGCACAGATACGCAGTATTTT.

V and J are TRBV7-3 and TRBJ1-2; the match to TRBD1 covers 7 bases. The CDR3 spans 15 residues. The germline gives CDR1 SGHTA, CDR2 FQGTGA. J lost 1 base, V lost 5 bases, and 7 bases had no gene match. The CDR3 sequence is CASSLRDSHNYGYTF. For the CDR3, the DNA is TGTGCCAGCAGCCTAAGGGACAGCCATAACTATGGCTACACCTTC.

There are many counts of this clone. The CDR3 DNA is TGTGCCAGCGAGGGGGGCACAGATACGCAGTATTTT. Its translation: CASEGGTDTQYF. V is TRBV28 and J is TRBJ2-3; D perhaps matches TRBD1 (6 bases). CDR1 is MDHEN and CDR2 is SYDVKM in the germline V gene. CDR3 length equals 12 residues. Between the trimmed V and J ends, which lost 8 bases and 1 base, there was a span of 7 bases.

This clone was observed many times. The chain has TRBV6-6 and TRBJ2-6; D gene uncertain. Germline assignment: CDR1 MNHNY and CDR2 SVGAGI (reference sequence). The CDR3 runs 15 residues. Trimming cost V 6 bases and J 0 bases, with 9 bases left between them. The CDR3 DNA is TGTGCCAGCAGCCACGGCAGCTCTGGGGCCAACGTCCTGACTTTC. Its translation: CASSHGSSGANVLTF.

A few counts support this clone. V and J are TRBV14 and TRBJ2-2; unclear D gene. V lost 0 bases, J lost 7 bases, and 9 bases lay in between. This CDR3 region has 14 residues. Looked up from germline, CDR1 is SGHDN and CDR2 is FVKESK. The CDR3 coding sequence is TGTGCCAGCAGCCAAGATTCGGCTATCGGGGAGCTGTTTTTT. Translated, it gives CASSQDSAIGELFF. The entire variable domain, with the rest obtained from reference TRBV14 and TRBJ2-2, is as follows: EAGVTQFPSHSVIEKGQTVTLRCDPISGHDNLYWYRRVMGKEIKFLLHFVKESKQDESGMPNNRFLAERTGGTYSTLKVQPAELEDSGVYFCASSQDSAIGELFFGEGSRLTVL.

This sequence joins TRBV4-2 and TRBJ2-1; 8 nucleotides align to TRBD1. Germline V gene lookup returns CDR1 LGHNA and CDR2 YNFKEQ. The CDR3 is 15 residues long. V was clipped by 0 bases and J by 5 bases; unmatched bases: 3. The CDR3 loop is CASSQDGTGDNEQFF. The CDR3 bases are TGTGCCAGCAGCCAAGATGGGACAGGTGACAATGAGCAGTTCTTC.

V and J are TRBV5-1 and TRBJ1-1; TRBD1 matches at 8 bases. From germline, CDR1 is SGHRS and CDR2 YFSETQ. The CDR3 runs 14 residues. V dropped 4 bases and J dropped 2; count of bases not matched to a gene: 4. In nucleotides, the CDR3 is TGCGCCAGCAGCACAGGACAGGGAAACACTGAAGCTTTCTTT. Protein sequence: CASSTGQGNTEAFF.

This clone has only a few counts. The J gene is TRBJ2-7, the V gene TRBV11-2; TRBD2 is a possible D gene (5 bases). The germline V gene has CDR1 SGHAT and CDR2 FQNNGV. V dropped 0 bases and J dropped 4 bases, with 19 bases sitting between them. This CDR3 has 17 amino acids. The CDR3 loop reads CASSLERGPRAQYEQYF. For the CDR3, the DNA is TGTGCCAGCAGCTTAGAACGCGGTCCGAGGGCTCAGTACGAGCAGTACTTC.

This clone occurred a few times. This chain connects TRBV7-2 to TRBJ1-1, with D uncertain. V was trimmed by 3 bases and J by 1 base, leaving 9 bases between them. Germline values: CDR1 SGHTA, CDR2 FQGNSA. CDR3 length equals 14 residues. The CDR3 is CASSFLQKNTEAFF. CDR3 bases: TGTGCCAGCAGCTTTCTGCAGAAGAACACTGAAGCTTTCTTT.

This clone was counted a few times. V is TRBV7-2 and J is TRBJ2-7, with D uncertain. The germline V gene encodes CDR1 SGHTA and CDR2 FQGNSA. V dropped 1 base and J dropped 5 bases, with 9 bases sitting between them. The CDR3 has 13 amino acids. The CDR3 region is CASSLEYGHEQYF. The CDR3 nucleotides read TGTGCCAGCAGCTTAGAATATGGCCACGAGCAGTACTTC.

This clone turned up a few times. The chain recombines TRBV7-3 with TRBJ2-1; no definite D call. Germline V CDR1 and CDR2: SGHTA, FQGTGA. Between the trimmed V and J ends, which lost 1 base and 7 bases, there was a span of 17 bases. This CDR3 comprises 16 residues. The DNA of the CDR3 is TGTGCCAGCAGCTTAAAGGCAGGTTCCCTTTGGAATGAGCAGTTCTTC. The encoded protein is CASSLKAGSLWNEQFF.

This clone was observed a few times. The CDR3 sequence is CSVILAGQETQYF. The CDR3 coding sequence is TGCAGCGTCATACTAGCGGGACAAGAGACCCAGTACTTC. The V call is TRBV29-1, the J call TRBJ2-5, with 10 bases matching TRBD2. Looked up from germline, CDR1 is SQVTM and CDR2 is ANQGSEA. CDR3 length: 13 residues. V was pared by 6 bases and J by 2 bases, with 3 bases of the junction left unmatched.

This chain uses TRBV6-1 with TRBJ2-7; tentative D call: TRBD1 (5 bases). The V and J ends lost 6 bases and 10 bases respectively, with 13 bases between them. The CDR3 runs 11 residues. Germline lookup yields CDR1 MNHNS and CDR2 SASEGT. CDR3 residues: CASSTETAQYF. The CDR3 DNA sequence: TGTGCCAGCAGCACTGAGACAGCCCAGTACTTC.

This clone has just a few counts. The chain recombines TRBV6-6 with TRBJ1-1; no reliable D call. Trimming shortened V by 6 bases and J by 0 bases, and 11 bases separated the two germline ends. The CDR3 length is 14 residues. Germline-derived CDR1 and CDR2 are MNHNY and SVGAGI (reference sequence). CDR3 in amino acids: CASRRHTMNTEAFF. CDR3 bases: TGTGCCAGCAGGAGACATACCATGAACACTGAAGCTTTCTTT.

The V and J genes are TRBV7-6 and TRBJ2-7; tentative D call: TRBD1 (6 bases). The V end lost 1 base, the J end lost 4 bases, and 14 bases lay between the germline ends. The CDR3 loop spans 15 amino acids. CDR1 SGHVS and CDR2 FNYEAQ come from the germline V gene. CDR3 region: CASSLDTGYLYEQYF. The CDR3 region has the DNA TGTGCCAGCAGCTTAGATACAGGGTATCTTTACGAGCAGTACTTC.

The chain uses TRBV7-2 and TRBJ1-5, with D uncertain. The CDR3 is made up of 13 amino acids. CDR1 is SGHTA and CDR2 is FQGNSA in the germline V gene. V shed 3 bases and J shed 11 bases, with 14 bases lying between them. The CDR3 DNA sequence: TGTGCCAGCAGCTTCACGGCGGTACAAGCCCAGCATTTT. Its translation is CASSFTAVQAQHF.

The sample holds one count of this clone. The chain joins TRBV28 to TRBJ1-5; weak D call: TRBD1 (6 bases). Deletions cut 3 bases from V and 0 bases from J, with 15 bases between. This CDR3 has 17 amino acids. Germline V gene data show CDR1 as MDHEN and CDR2 as SYDVKM. CDR3 residues: CASSFIGDNDSNQPQHF. The CDR3 nucleotides read TGTGCCAGCAGTTTTATTGGGGACAACGATAGCAATCAGCCCCAGCATTTT.

The J gene is TRBJ2-3, the V gene TRBV11-2, with D possibly matching TRBD1 (6 bases). The germline gives CDR1 SGHAT, CDR2 FQNNGV. Trimming left V 4 bases short and J 0 bases short, with 11 bases between. The CDR3 totals 15 residues. The CDR3 spells CASSSGQTSTDTQYF. DNA for the CDR3: TGTGCCAGCAGCTCCGGACAGACTAGCACAGATACGCAGTATTTT. The variable domain in full, completed from reference TRBV11-2 and TRBJ2-3, reads EAGVAQSPRYKIIEKRQSVAFWCNPISGHATLYWYQQILGQGPKLLIQFQNNGVVDDSQLPKDRFSAERLKGVDSTLKIQPAKLEDSAVYLCASSSGQTSTDTQYFGPGTRLTVL.

This chain connects TRBV6-6 to TRBJ2-2; 8 bases map to TRBD1. The CDR3 has 16 residues. The trim removed 2 bases at V and 7 bases at J, leaving 9 bases unmatched. Germline V CDR1 and CDR2: MNHNY, SVGAGI (reference sequence). CDR3 loop: CASSYRAGGEDGELFF. As DNA, the CDR3 is TGTGCCAGCAGTTACAGGGCAGGGGGCGAGGACGGGGAGCTGTTTTTT.

This clone was detected only a few times. The chain links TRBV5-4 to TRBJ2-1, with 10 bases matching TRBD1. CDR1 is SGHNT and CDR2 is YYREEE in the germline V gene (reference sequence). The length of the CDR3 is 15 residues. Germline trimming cut 3 bases from V and 4 bases from J; bases unmatched to any gene: 4. As DNA, the CDR3 is TGTGCCAGCAGCTCCGGGGACAGGGGATACAATGAGCAGTTCTTC. It yields the protein CASSSGDRGYNEQFF.

This chain connects TRBV7-2 to TRBJ2-3; 8 bases are shared with TRBD2. CDR3 size: 17 residues. The germline V gene has CDR1 SGHTA and CDR2 FQGNSA. Germline trimming cut 3 bases from V and 0 bases from J; bases unmatched to any gene: 8. The DNA for the CDR3 is TGTGCCAGCAGCTTTACGGGAGGGCCACTTAGCACAGATACGCAGTATTTT. As protein: CASSFTGGPLSTDTQYF.

This rearrangement joins TRBV11-3 to TRBJ2-3; D tentatively fits TRBD1 or TRBD2 (6 bases each). Germline V lookup: CDR1 SGHNT, CDR2 YENEEA. The CDR3 extends over 14 amino acids. The V and J ends lost 5 bases and 3 bases respectively, with 12 bases between them. This chain's CDR3 is CASSTQGRTDTQYF. The CDR3 DNA follows: TGTGCCAGCAGCACGCAGGGGAGGACAGATACGCAGTATTTT.

This clone was counted only a few times. The rearrangement uses TRBV30 and TRBJ1-2; 7 nucleotides agree with TRBD1. Germline loops: CDR1 GTSNPN, CDR2 SVGIG (reference sequence). After removal of 1 base from V and 0 bases from J, the junction contained 11 bases not matched to a gene. The CDR3 covers 17 residues. In DNA form, the CDR3 reads TGTGCCTGGAGTGCCTACCGACAGGGAAAAGCTAACTATGGCTACACCTTC. Its protein is CAWSAYRQGKANYGYTF.

This rearrangement joins TRBV7-9 to TRBJ2-1, with D perhaps matching TRBD1 (6 bases). From germline, CDR1 is SEHNR and CDR2 FQNEAQ (reference sequence). Trimming took 3 bases from V and 4 from J, leaving 22 bases between them. The CDR3 has 18 residues. The CDR3 sequence: CASSFSSWRQDGYNEQFF. The CDR3 nucleotides are TGTGCCAGCAGCTTCAGCTCCTGGAGACAGGACGGGTACAATGAGCAGTTCTTC.